The entry that follows covers one T cell receptor beta chain sequence. Its specificity is not known. The germline CDR1 and CDR2 sequences are SGHRS and YFSETQ. This CDR3 has 13 residues. V dropped 1 base and J dropped 5 bases, with 10 bases sitting between them. These data belong to a study of cytomegalovirus exposure and HLA in healthy donors. Study results and limitations: Later work found most CMV-associated TCR beta chains apparently HLA-restricted. Rarity held for most TCR sequences, but there were some public TCRs that occurred in many donors.

60 Vbeta and 13 Jbeta primers were used in PCR. TCRdb's copy holds only in-frame clones and misses some; the assay was immunoSEQ multiplex PCR. The sample contains 150,000 to 200,000 clones, over 70% of which appear only once. V and J are TRBV5-1 and TRBJ2-7, with D uncertain. This receptor was taken from a woman in her 30s in good health and CMV-seronegative. The sample consisted of PBMCs. The CDR3 spells CASSLYPVDEQYF. Written as DNA, the CDR3 is TGCGCCAGCAGCTTGTACCCAGTGGACGAGCAGTACTTC.